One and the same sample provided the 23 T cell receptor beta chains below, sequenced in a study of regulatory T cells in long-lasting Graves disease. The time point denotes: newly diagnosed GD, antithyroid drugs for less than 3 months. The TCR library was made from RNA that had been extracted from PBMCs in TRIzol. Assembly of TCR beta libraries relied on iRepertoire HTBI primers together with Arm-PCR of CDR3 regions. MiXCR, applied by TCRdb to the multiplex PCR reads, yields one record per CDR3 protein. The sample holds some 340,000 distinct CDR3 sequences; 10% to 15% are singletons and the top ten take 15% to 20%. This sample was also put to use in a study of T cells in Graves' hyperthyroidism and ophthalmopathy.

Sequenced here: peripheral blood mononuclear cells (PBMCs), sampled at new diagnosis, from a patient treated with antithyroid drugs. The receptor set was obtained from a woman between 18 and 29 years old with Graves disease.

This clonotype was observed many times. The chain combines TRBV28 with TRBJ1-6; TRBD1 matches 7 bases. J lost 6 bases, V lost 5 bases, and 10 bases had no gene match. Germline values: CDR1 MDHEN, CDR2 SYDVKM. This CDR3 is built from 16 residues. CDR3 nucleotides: TGTGCCAGCAGTCTAGACAGGGTCCGGAGTAATTCACCCCTCCACTTT. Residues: CASSLDRVRSNSPLHF.

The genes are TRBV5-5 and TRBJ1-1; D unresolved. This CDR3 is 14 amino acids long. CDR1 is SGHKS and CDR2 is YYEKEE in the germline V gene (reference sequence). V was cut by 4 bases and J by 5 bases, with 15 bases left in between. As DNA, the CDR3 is TGTGCCAGCAGCCCGGAAGGGATAAGGACTGAAGCTTTCTTT. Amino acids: CASSPEGIRTEAFF.

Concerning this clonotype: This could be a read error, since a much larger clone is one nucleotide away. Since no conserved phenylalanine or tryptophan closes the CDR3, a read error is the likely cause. CDR3 nucleotides: TGTGCCAGCTCGGGTGAAGATACGCAGTATTCT. Its protein product is CASSGEDTQYS. The rearrangement links TRBV2 to TRBJ2-3, with D unclear. V was clipped by 8 bases and J by 5 bases, with 8 bases between them. This CDR3 comprises 11 residues. The germline gives CDR1 SNHLY, CDR2 FYNNEI.

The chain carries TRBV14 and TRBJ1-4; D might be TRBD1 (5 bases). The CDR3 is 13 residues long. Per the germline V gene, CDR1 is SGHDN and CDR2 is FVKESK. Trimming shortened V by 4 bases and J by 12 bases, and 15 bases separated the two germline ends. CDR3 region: CASSPRGRPELFF. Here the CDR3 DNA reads TGTGCCAGCAGCCCCCGGGGACGCCCAGAACTGTTTTTT.

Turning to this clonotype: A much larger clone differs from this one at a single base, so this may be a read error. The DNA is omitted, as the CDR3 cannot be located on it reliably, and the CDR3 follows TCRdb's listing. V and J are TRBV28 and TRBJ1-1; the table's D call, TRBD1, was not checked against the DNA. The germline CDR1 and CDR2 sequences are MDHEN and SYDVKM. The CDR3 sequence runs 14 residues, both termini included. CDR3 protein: CASKVGPGTTEALF.

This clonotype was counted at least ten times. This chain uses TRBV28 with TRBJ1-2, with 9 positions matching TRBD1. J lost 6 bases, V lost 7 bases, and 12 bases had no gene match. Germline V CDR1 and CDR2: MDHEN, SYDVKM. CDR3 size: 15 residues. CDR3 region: CASTENRGRVDGYTF. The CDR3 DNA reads TGTGCCAGCACGGAGAACAGGGGGCGAGTCGATGGCTACACCTTC.

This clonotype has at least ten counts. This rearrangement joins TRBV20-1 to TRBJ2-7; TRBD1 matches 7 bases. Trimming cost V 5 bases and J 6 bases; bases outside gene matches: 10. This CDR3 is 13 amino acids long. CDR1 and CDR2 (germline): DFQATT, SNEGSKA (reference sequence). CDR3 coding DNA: TGCAGTGCTCCCGGACAGGACCCCCTCGAGCAGTACTTC. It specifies CSAPGQDPLEQYF.

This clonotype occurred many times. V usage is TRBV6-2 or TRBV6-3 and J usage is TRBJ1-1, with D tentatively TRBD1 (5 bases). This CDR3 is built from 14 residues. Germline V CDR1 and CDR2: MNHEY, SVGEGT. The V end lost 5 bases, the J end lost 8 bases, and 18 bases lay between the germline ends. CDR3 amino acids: CASSEWARVMEAFF. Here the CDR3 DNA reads TGTGCCAGCAGTGAATGGGCCAGGGTAATGGAAGCTTTCTTT.

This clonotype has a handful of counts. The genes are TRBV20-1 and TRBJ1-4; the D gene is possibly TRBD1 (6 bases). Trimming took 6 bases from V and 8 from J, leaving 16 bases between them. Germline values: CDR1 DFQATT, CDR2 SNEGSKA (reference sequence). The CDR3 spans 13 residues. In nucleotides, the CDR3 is TGCAGTGCCCCCAGGGGAGGGAGAGAAAAACTGTTTTTT. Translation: CSAPRGGREKLFF.

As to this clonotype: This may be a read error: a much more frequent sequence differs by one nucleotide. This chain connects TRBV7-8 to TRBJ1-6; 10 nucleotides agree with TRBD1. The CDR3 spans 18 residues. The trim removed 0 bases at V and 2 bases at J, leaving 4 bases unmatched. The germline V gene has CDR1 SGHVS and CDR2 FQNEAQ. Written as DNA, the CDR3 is TGTGCCAGCAGCTTAGCCGGGACAGGGGCTACCTATAATTCACCCCTCCACTTT. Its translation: CASSLAGTGATYNSPLHF.

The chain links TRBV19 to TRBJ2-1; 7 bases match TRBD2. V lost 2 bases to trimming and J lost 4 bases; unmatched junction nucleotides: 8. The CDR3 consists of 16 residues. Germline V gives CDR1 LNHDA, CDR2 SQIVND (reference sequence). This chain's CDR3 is CASSINGLAVYNEQFF. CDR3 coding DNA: TGTGCCAGTAGTATAAACGGTCTAGCGGTATACAATGAGCAGTTCTTC.

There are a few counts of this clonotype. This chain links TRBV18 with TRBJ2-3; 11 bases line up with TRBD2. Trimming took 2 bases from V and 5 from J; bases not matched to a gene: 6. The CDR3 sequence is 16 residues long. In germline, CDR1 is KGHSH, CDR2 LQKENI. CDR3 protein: CASSPSTSGGGDTQYF. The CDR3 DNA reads TGTGCCAGCTCACCAAGTACTAGCGGGGGAGGAGATACGCAGTATTTT.

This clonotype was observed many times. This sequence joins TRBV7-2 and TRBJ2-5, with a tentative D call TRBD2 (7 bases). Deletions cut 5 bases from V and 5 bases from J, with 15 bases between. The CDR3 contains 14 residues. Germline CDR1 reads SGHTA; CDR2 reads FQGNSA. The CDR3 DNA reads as TGTGCCAGCAGCAAAGAGGGGGGGCAGGAGACCCAGTACTTC. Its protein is CASSKEGGQETQYF.

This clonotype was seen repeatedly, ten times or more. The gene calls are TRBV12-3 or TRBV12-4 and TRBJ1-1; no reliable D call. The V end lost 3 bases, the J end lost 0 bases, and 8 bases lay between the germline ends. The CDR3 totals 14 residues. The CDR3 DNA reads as TGTGCCAGCAGTTTTGGCAGACTGAACACTGAAGCTTTCTTT. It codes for CASSFGRLNTEAFF.

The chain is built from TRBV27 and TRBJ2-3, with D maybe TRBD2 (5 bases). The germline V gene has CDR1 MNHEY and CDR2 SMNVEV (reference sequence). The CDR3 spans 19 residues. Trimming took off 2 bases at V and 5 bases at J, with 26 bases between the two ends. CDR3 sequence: CASSLIGGRQTPNLDTQYF. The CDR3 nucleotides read TGTGCCAGCAGTTTAATTGGCGGGCGGCAAACGCCGAATTTAGATACGCAGTATTTT.

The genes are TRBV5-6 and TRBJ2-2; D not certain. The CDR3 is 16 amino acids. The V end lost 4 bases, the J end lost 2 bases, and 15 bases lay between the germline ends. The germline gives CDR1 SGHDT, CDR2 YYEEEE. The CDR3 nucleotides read TGTGCCAGCAGCGCGCAGGAACATAAAAACACCGGGGAGCTGTTTTTT. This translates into CASSAQEHKNTGELFF.

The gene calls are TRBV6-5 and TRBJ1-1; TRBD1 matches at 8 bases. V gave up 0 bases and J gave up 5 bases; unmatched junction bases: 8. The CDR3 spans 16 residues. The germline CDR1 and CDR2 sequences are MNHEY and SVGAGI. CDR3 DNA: TGTGCCAGCAGTTACTCACAGCGACAGGGGCCGACTGAAGCTTTCTTT. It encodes CASSYSQRQGPTEAFF.

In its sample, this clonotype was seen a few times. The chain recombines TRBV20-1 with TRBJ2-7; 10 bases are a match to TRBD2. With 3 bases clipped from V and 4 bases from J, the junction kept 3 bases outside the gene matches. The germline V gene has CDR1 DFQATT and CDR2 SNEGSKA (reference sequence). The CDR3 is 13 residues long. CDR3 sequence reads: CSARVLAGYEQYF. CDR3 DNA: TGCAGTGCTAGGGTACTAGCGGGATACGAGCAGTACTTC.

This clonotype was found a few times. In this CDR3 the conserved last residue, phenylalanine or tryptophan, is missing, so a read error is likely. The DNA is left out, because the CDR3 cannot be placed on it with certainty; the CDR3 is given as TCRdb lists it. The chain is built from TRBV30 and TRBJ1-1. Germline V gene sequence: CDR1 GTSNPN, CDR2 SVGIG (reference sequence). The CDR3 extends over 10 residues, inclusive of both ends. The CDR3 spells CACTQVEVLL.

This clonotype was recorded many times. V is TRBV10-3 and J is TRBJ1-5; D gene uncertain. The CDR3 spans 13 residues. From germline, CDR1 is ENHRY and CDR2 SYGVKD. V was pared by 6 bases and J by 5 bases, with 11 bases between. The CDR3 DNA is TGTGCCATCAGCCAAGACCGGTATCAGCCCCAGCATTTT. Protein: CAISQDRYQPQHF.

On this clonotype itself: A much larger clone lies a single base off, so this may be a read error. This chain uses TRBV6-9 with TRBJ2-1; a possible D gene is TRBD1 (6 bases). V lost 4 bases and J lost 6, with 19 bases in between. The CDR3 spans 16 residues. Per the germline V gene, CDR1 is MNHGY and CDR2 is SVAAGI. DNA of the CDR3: TGTGCCAGCAGTTGCATTAGGCTGGAAGGGGGCAATGAGCAGTTCTTC. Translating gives CASSCIRLEGGNEQFF.

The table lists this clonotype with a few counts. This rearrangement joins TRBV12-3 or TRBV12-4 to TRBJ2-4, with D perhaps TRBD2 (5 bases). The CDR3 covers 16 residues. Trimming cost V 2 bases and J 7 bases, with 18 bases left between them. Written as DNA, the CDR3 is TGTGCCAGCAGTTTATCCCGCAGCGGTCTGGCGAACATTCAGTACTTC. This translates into CASSLSRSGLANIQYF.

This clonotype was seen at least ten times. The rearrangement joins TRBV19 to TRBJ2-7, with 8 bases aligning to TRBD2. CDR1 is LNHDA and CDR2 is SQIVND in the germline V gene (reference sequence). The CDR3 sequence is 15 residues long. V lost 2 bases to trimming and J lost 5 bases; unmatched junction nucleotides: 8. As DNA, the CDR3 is TGTGCCAGTAGTATAAGCGGGAGAGGGTTCCACGAGCAGTACTTC. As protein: CASSISGRGFHEQYF.